This T cell receptor beta chain was recorded in a study of blood T cell repertoires in COVID-19. As for the study in general: The cDNA or gDNA used as material had been derived from T cells, B-cell-depleted T cells, or PBMCs.

Assay used: immunoSEQ multiplex PCR; TCRdb lists only in-frame clones, some missing. This sample yields about 59,000 clones, of which roughly 84% are seen a single time; roughly 5.3% belongs to the top ten. The V end was cut by 2 bases, the J end by 8 bases, with 15 bases between. Per the germline V gene, CDR1 is MNHEY and CDR2 is SVGEGT. CDR3 length: 14 residues. The chain is built from TRBV6-2 or TRBV6-3 and TRBJ1-2, with unresolved D. The receptor was derived from a man older than 75 in a cohort sampled during active COVID-19. Sequences were obtained from peripheral blood. The CDR3 DNA is TGTGCCAGCAGTTACGGGCAGATTAAAGTGGGCTACACCTTC. Its protein product is CASSYGQIKVGYTF.